This T cell receptor (beta chain) was documented in a study of T cell responses to AZD1222 COVID-19 vaccine. V lost 0 bases, J lost 10 bases, and 13 bases lay in between. Germline lookup yields CDR1 LGHNA and CDR2 YSLEER. This CDR3 has 14 residues. This clone was counted once. Profiled with immunoSEQ multiplex PCR; TCRdb holds only in-frame clones, not every one. Counted here are more than 85,000 clones, nearly 90% occurring once; the ten biggest clones make up around 3%. Sample: peripheral blood, taken on day 0 of AZD1222 vaccination. This chain joins TRBV4-3 and TRBJ2-1; D is uncertain. The sequence was obtained from an adult in good health. DNA for the CDR3: TGCGCCAGCAGCCAAGAAAGGCTTTCGGCCGAGCAGTTCTTC. Residues: CASSQERLSAEQFF.